These 19 T cell receptor beta chains were all obtained from the same sample, sequenced in a study of T cells in localized non-small cell lung cancer. Profiling relied on immunoSEQ multiplex PCR, and the TCRdb table lists in-frame clones only, not all of them. The data show around 64,000 clones, 70% to 90% seen once. The sequenced sample was peripheral blood, obtained before any cancer treatment. All receptors derive from a man aged 35-75 years with stage I squamous cell lung carcinoma.

The V call is TRBV5-6, the J call TRBJ1-5; D is unresolved. Trimming removed 5 bases at V and 4 bases at J, with 10 bases between. The CDR3 extends over 13 amino acids. From germline, CDR1 is SGHDT and CDR2 YYEEEE. CDR3 residues: CASSSRPNQPQHF. CDR3 in DNA: TGTGCCAGCAGTAGCCGACCTAATCAGCCCCAGCATTTT. The entire variable domain, with the rest obtained from reference TRBV5-6 and TRBJ1-5, is as follows: DAGVTQSPTHLIKTRGQQVTLRCSPKSGHDTVSWYQQALGQGPQFIFQYYEEEERQRGNFPDRFSGHQFPNYSSELNVNALLLGDSALYLCASSSRPNQPQHFGDGTRLSIL.

The V and J genes are TRBV30 and TRBJ2-1; 8 nucleotides align to TRBD2. CDR3 length: 18 residues. Trimming took 3 bases from V and 1 from J; bases not matched to a gene: 14. The germline gives CDR1 GTSNPN, CDR2 SVGIG (reference sequence). As DNA, the CDR3 is TGTGCCTGGAGCGGCCTTTCGTTTCGGGAGGGTTCCTACAATGAGCAGTTCTTC. The encoded protein is CAWSGLSFREGSYNEQFF.

The chain recombines TRBV21-1 with TRBJ2-7. TRBV21-1 is labeled a pseudogene. The CDR3 sequence is 16 residues long. The CDR3 protein is CASTPNTGTEYYEQYF. The CDR3 DNA is TGTGCCAGCACCCCTAATACCGGGACGGAATACTACGAGCAGTACTTC.

The J gene is TRBJ2-7, the V gene TRBV27; D perhaps matches TRBD1 (5 bases). Germline V gene sequence: CDR1 MNHEY, CDR2 SMNVEV (reference sequence). Trimming shortened V by 10 bases and J by 5 bases, and 18 bases separated the two germline ends. The CDR3 is 13 amino acids. CDR3 in amino acids: CATRPTGIHEQYF. The CDR3 DNA follows: TGTGCCACCCGACCAACAGGAATCCACGAGCAGTACTTC.

The chain uses TRBV30 and TRBJ1-2, with D possibly matching TRBD1 (6 bases). Germline V gene data show CDR1 as GTSNPN and CDR2 as SVGIG (reference sequence). Trimming pared 2 bases from V and 7 bases from J, leaving 11 bases between. The CDR3 sequence is 12 residues long. The CDR3 here is CAWSRQDGGYTF. The CDR3 DNA follows: TGTGCCTGGAGTCGACAGGATGGTGGCTACACCTTC.

The rearrangement joins TRBV18 to TRBJ2-2; 7 bases are a match to TRBD1. V lost 3 bases, J lost 6 bases, and 7 bases stayed unmatched. This CDR3 is built from 15 residues. Germline V lookup: CDR1 KGHSH, CDR2 LQKENI. The CDR3 nucleotides read TGTGCCAGCTCACCTAGGACAGGAGCCGCCGGGGAGCTGTTTTTT. It is translated as CASSPRTGAAGELFF.

The J gene is TRBJ1-4, the V gene TRBV28; D gene ambiguous. The CDR3 has 15 residues. Germline V CDR1 and CDR2: MDHEN, SYDVKM. The V end was cut by 2 bases, the J end by 4 bases, with 11 bases between. The CDR3 DNA reads TGTGCCAGCAGTTTAGGGAAACCGAGTAATGAAAAACTGTTTTTT. It specifies CASSLGKPSNEKLFF.

This clone was counted a single time. V is TRBV11-2 and J is TRBJ2-1, with 14 bases identical to TRBD2. Germline V gene sequence: CDR1 SGHAT, CDR2 FQNNGV. The CDR3 is 16 residues long. The junction had 7 bases not matched to a gene; V was cut back by 5 bases and J by 7 bases. In DNA, the CDR3 is TGTGCCAGCAGCCCGAGGGGACTAGCGGGAGCTAATGAGCAGTTCTTC. It encodes CASSPRGLAGANEQFF. The whole variable domain, remainder taken from reference TRBV11-2 and TRBJ2-1, is EAGVAQSPRYKIIEKRQSVAFWCNPISGHATLYWYQQILGQGPKLLIQFQNNGVVDDSQLPKDRFSAERLKGVDSTLKIQPAKLEDSAVYLCASSPRGLAGANEQFFGPGTRLTVL.

The chain uses TRBV9 and TRBJ2-7; D is unresolved. The V gene lost 5 bases and the J gene lost 0 bases, with 15 bases spanning the gap. CDR3 length: 15 residues. Germline V gives CDR1 SGDLS, CDR2 YYNGEE. CDR3 sequence: CASSAGPLDSYEQYF. The CDR3 nucleotides are TGTGCCAGCAGTGCCGGGCCCCTTGACTCCTACGAGCAGTACTTC.

The V call is TRBV5-1, the J call TRBJ1-3; TRBD1 matches at 7 bases. Germline trimming cut 6 bases from V and 4 bases from J; bases unmatched to any gene: 7. The CDR3 loop spans 14 amino acids. Germline V gene data show CDR1 as SGHRS and CDR2 as YFSETQ. CDR3 bases: TGCGCCAGCACCTCGACAGGGTCGGGAAACACCATATATTTT. Translated: CASTSTGSGNTIYF.

This chain uses TRBV4-3 with TRBJ2-2, with D hard to call. The germline V gene encodes CDR1 LGHNA and CDR2 YSLEER. V was pared by 1 base and J by 0 bases, with 9 bases between. CDR3 length equals 16 residues. In nucleotides, the CDR3 is TGCGCCAGCAGCCAAGTAAGGATTTCGAACACCGGGGAGCTGTTTTTT. This translates into CASSQVRISNTGELFF.

V gene TRBV18 combines with J gene TRBJ2-7; no definite D call. The CDR3 has 14 residues. V lost 2 bases to trimming and J lost 5 bases, with 13 bases between them. Looked up from germline, CDR1 is KGHSH and CDR2 is LQKENI. CDR3 sequence: CASSPNILLNEQYF. The DNA for the CDR3 is TGTGCCAGCTCACCAAACATACTCCTCAACGAGCAGTACTTC.

This sequence joins TRBV5-6 and TRBJ2-4; D not resolved. This CDR3 is 13 amino acids long. In germline, CDR1 is SGHDT, CDR2 YYEEEE. The V end was cut by 0 bases, the J end by 6 bases, with 7 bases between. The CDR3 nucleotides read TGTGCCAGCAGCTTGGTGTTCACAAACATTCAGTACTTC. Encoded protein: CASSLVFTNIQYF.

This chain joins TRBV7-2 and TRBJ2-3; 14 bases match TRBD2. Germline V gene sequence: CDR1 SGHTA, CDR2 FQGNSA. Trimming at V came to 1 base and at J to 4 bases, leaving 4 bases not matched to a gene. There are 17 residues in the CDR3. CDR3 in amino acids: CASSLDPGLAGADTQYF. DNA of the CDR3: TGTGCCAGCAGCTTAGATCCGGGACTAGCGGGAGCAGATACGCAGTATTTT.

The chain joins TRBV30 to TRBJ2-5; 8 bases are a match to TRBD1. This CDR3 has 14 amino acids. V was pared by 0 bases and J by 5 bases, with 5 bases of the junction left unmatched. The germline gives CDR1 GTSNPN, CDR2 SVGIG (reference sequence). This chain's CDR3 is CAWSVPGGYETQYF. CDR3 sequence (DNA): TGTGCCTGGAGTGTACCAGGGGGCTATGAGACCCAGTACTTC.

This clone turned up a few times. The germline gene is not matched at one end of the junction; a read error may be the cause. This chain connects TRBV5-4 to TRBJ2-5, with D maybe TRBD2 (5 bases). The CDR3 is 16 amino acids. The germline gives CDR1 SGHNT, CDR2 YYREEE (reference sequence). The CDR3 reads CASSQDPPASGETQYF. CDR3 sequence (DNA): TGCGCCAGCAGCCAAGATCCCCCAGCGTCGGGGGAGACCCAGTACTTC.

The J gene is TRBJ2-3, the V gene TRBV5-4; 10 bases fit TRBD1. CDR1 is SGHNT, CDR2 YYREEE, per germline (reference sequence). This CDR3 is built from 16 residues. V lost 5 bases to trimming and J lost 6 bases; unmatched junction nucleotides: 12. DNA for the CDR3: TGTGCCAGCAGGGTTAGGGACAGGGGAGGCGAGGATACGCAGTATTTT. It codes for CASRVRDRGGEDTQYF.

This rearrangement joins TRBV9 to TRBJ2-3, with D maybe TRBD2 (5 bases). Germline V CDR1 and CDR2: SGDLS, YYNGEE. Deletions cut 3 bases from V and 3 bases from J, with 23 bases between. The CDR3 is 18 amino acids. In DNA, the CDR3 is TGTGCCAGCAGCGCGGGCACCGCCGGCTCGACGGGGACAGATACGCAGTATTTT. Protein product: CASSAGTAGSTGTDTQYF.

The genes are TRBV6-5 and TRBJ2-5; no definite D call. CDR3 length: 11 amino acids. The germline V gene has CDR1 MNHEY and CDR2 SVGAGI. V was trimmed by 6 bases and J by 0 bases, leaving 2 bases between them. The CDR3 nucleotides are TGTGCCAGCAGCCACCAAGAGACCCAGTACTTC. This encodes CASSHQETQYF.